This record covers a single T cell receptor (beta chain). Its antigen is currently unknown. Germline is not matched at one junction end, which may reflect a read error. This CDR3 has 13 residues. Germline CDR1 is SNHLY and CDR2 is FYNNEI. Sequencing was performed with immunoSEQ multiplex PCR; in TCRdb, only in-frame clones are kept and a portion is missing. The sample has 30,000 to 45,000 clones, around 70% seen once; the top ten hold over 15%. Using viral peptide pools, the ViraFEST assay grew out antigen-specific CD4+ T cells prior to sequencing. Following an approximately ten-day culture, CD4+ T cells were purified. The person had PCR-confirmed SARS-CoV-2 infection between March and December 2020. Wells each received over 1.5 million PBMC, cultured with roughly 9.4 IU/ml IL-2 and 9.5 to 10 ug/ml peptides. This record belongs to a study of vaccination effects on CD4 cells after COVID-19. Study-wide background: The participants, recipients of two vaccine doses, got either BNT162b2 or mRNA-1273.

Source: CD4+ T cells from PBMCs cultured with HCoV-NL63 spike peptides, taken before COVID-19 vaccination. This receptor was taken from a human donor who had a prior SARS-CoV-2 infection. The chain combines TRBV2 with TRBJ1-5, with D possibly TRBD1 on 5 matching bases. The CDR3 spells CASGDRGPLAQHF. The CDR3 bases are TGTGCCAGCGGTGACCGGGGACCTTTGGCCCAGCATTTT. The full variable domain, in which reference TRBV2 and TRBJ1-5 provide the parts outside the CDR3, is EPEVTQTPSHQVTQMGQEVILRCVPISNHLYFYWYRQILGQKVEFLVSFYNNEISEKSEIFDDQFSVERPDGSNFTLKIRSTKLEDSAMYFCASGDRGPLAQHFGDGTRLSIL.